This TCR beta chain emerged from a study of radiation and T cells in renal cell carcinoma. Findings and limits, study-wide: Pretreatment tumor biopsies were lacking, so baseline clonotypes are unknown.

TCRdb keeps only in-frame clones here, not all; method: immunoSEQ multiplex PCR. The sample carries about 73,000 clones, around four fifths recorded once. CDR3 length equals 15 residues. The V gene lost 5 bases and the J gene lost 3 bases, with 16 bases spanning the gap. CDR1 and CDR2 (germline): MNHEY, SVGAGI. Indicated time point: blood 4 weeks post-SBRT, at nephrectomy. As to treatment: 15 Gy SBRT to primary tumor, nephrectomy 4 weeks later. As for this clone: The antigen remains unidentified.

Sequenced here: blood, sampled from a patient whose treatment included radiotherapy and nephrectomy. The clonotype originates from an older woman with renal cell carcinoma. The rearrangement links TRBV6-5 to TRBJ1-1, with a possible D match to TRBD1 (6 bases). The CDR3 spells CASSPTGAGYTEAFF. The CDR3 coding sequence is TGTGCCAGCAGTCCTACGGGGGCAGGGTACACTGAAGCTTTCTTT.